This TCR beta chain was identified in a study of early stage breast cancer tumors. About the research overall: Twelve of the 16 invasive tumors were ER+, PR+ and HER2-.

The CDR3 covers 13 residues. Germline loops: CDR1 SGHVS, CDR2 FNYEAQ. V gave up 5 bases and J gave up 8 bases, with 15 bases separating them. Each sample had two DNA replicates, approximately 0.5 ug blood or roughly 1.4 ug tissue. This table comes from immunoSEQ multiplex PCR, and its TCRdb copy is limited to in-frame clones, with some not included. The table includes more than 20,000 clones, about three quarters detected once. The specimen sequenced was blood. The rearrangement uses TRBV7-6 and TRBJ2-5; tentatively, D is TRBD1 or TRBD2 (5 bases each). The source is a person in their sixties with breast cancer. The CDR3 DNA sequence: TGTGCCAGCAGCCTTAGTCCCGGGGCCACCCAGTACTTC. Translating it yields CASSLSPGATQYF.